The sequence of this T cell receptor beta chain was determined in a study of ipilimumab plus nivolumab after autologous stem cell transplantation. Study-level background: The DLBCL group included primary refractory and relapsed cases.

This table comes from immunoSEQ multiplex PCR, and its TCRdb copy is limited to in-frame clones, with some not included. The top ten clones hold around 2% of a sample with about 83,000 clones, under 85% of them seen once. V gave up 3 bases and J gave up 5 bases, with 7 bases separating them. The CDR3 runs to 12 residues. CDR1 is WSHSY, CDR2 SAAADI, per germline. Comment on this clone: The antigen is unknown.

Broader study findings: Per the authors, repertoire, Treg and microbiota data justify further study.

Checkpoint therapy with ipilimumab 1 mg/kg began 14 to 28 days after transplant. Through week 26, nivolumab 3 mg/kg IV was given weeks 1, 4, 7, 10, then biweekly. This receptor was obtained from a male donor with diffuse large B-cell lymphoma. The V call is TRBV10-2, the J call TRBJ1-2, with D hard to call. The source was PBMCs, collected in a trial of ipilimumab plus nivolumab as post-transplant consolidation. In DNA, the CDR3 is TGCGCCAGCAGTGATGGGAGTTATGGCTACACCTTC. Amino acids: CASSDGSYGYTF.